The clone carrying this T cell receptor beta chain was detected ten times or more. Its antigen remains unknown. None of the patients had undergone any treatment ahead of thyroid surgery. This sample was taken from a study of metastatic and nonmetastatic thyroid tumors. Study-level background: The authors compared repertoires across blood and tumor or nodule tissue from malignant and benign thyroid patients.

The study's findings and limits: The study reportedly found significantly higher TCR beta diversity in malignant thyroid tumors than benign nodules, in blood and tumor.

Authors' processing steps: Built for papillary thyroid cancer, a distant-metastasis classifier drew on CDR3 differences across clinicopathological groups. TCRdb re-analyzed the PCR reads using MiXCR. Clone size and V and J calls follow TCRdb, not the original study. The sample lists approximately 41,000 clones, 24% occurring once. The CDR3 covers 18 residues. Trimming removed 2 bases from V and 5 bases from J; junction bases left unmatched: 15. Germline V gene lookup returns CDR1 LGHDT and CDR2 YNNKEL (reference sequence). This clonotype was sampled from a female donor with papillary thyroid cancer or a benign thyroid nodule (not recorded which). Some clones in this sample may be carry-over from other donors' samples. The chain has TRBV3-1 and TRBJ2-5, with 9 positions matching TRBD2. The source material was tumor tissue. Written as DNA, the CDR3 is TGTGCCAGCAGCCAAAGGGATAAGGAGGGACTAGCTTTGGAGACCCAGTACTTC. Amino acids: CASSQRDKEGLALETQYF.